This entry features one TCR beta chain sequence. The antigen remains unidentified. The sample comes from a study of blood T cells in healthy people across ages. Sample-barcoded 5' priming and a J-beta primer mix drove a second PCR of roughly 6 to 12 cycles. TCRdb recomputed calls from the 5' RACE reads with MiXCR, one row per CDR3 protein. The table lists over 500,000 distinct CDR3 sequences, about 25% of them singletons. Notes on the study in general: As age increased, TCR beta diversity per million T cells fell in a roughly linear fashion.

The CDR3 runs 15 residues. In germline, CDR1 is LNHDA, CDR2 SQIVND (reference sequence). The V gene lost 5 bases and the J gene lost 0 bases, with 13 bases spanning the gap. This sample also belongs to another study, concerning T cells of mothers and their children.

The sequence came from a boy between 2 and 10 years old in good health. Sequenced material: blood. J is TRBJ1-1 and V is TRBV19; TRBD1 is a possible D gene (5 bases). This CDR3 reads CASSVARVVNTEAFF. The CDR3 bases are TGTGCCAGTAGTGTTGCCAGGGTGGTGAACACTGAAGCTTTCTTT.